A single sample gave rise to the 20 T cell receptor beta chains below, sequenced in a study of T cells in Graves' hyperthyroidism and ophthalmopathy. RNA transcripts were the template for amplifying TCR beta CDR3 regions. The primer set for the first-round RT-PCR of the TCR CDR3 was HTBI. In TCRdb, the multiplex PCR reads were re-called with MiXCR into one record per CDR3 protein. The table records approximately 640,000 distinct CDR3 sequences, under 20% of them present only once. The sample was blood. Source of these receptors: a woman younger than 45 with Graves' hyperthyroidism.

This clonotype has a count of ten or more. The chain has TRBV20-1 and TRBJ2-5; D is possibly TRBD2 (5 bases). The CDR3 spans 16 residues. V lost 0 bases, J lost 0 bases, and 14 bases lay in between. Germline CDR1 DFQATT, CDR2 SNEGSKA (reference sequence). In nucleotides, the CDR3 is TGCAGTGCTAGAGATCTAGAGGGCCGACACCAAGAGACCCAGTACTTC. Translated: CSARDLEGRHQETQYF.

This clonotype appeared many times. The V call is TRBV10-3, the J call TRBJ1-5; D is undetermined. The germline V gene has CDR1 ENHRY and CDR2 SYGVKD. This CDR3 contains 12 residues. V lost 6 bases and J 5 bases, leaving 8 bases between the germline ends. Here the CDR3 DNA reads TGTGCCATCAGCGGACCCGATCAGCCCCAGCATTTT. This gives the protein CAISGPDQPQHF.

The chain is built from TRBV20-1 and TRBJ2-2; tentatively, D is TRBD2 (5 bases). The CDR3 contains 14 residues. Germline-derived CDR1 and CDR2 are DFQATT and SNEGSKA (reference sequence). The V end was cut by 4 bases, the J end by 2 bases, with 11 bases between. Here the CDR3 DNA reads TGCAGTGCTACGAAGGAGGCTAACACCGGGGAGCTGTTTTTT. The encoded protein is CSATKEANTGELFF.

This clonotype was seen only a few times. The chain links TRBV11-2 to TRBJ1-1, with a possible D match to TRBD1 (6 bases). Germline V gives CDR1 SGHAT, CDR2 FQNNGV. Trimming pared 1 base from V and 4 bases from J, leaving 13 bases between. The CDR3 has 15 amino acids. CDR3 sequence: CASSLAGGPGTEAFF. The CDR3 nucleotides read TGTGCCAGCAGCTTAGCTGGGGGGCCGGGCACTGAAGCTTTCTTT.

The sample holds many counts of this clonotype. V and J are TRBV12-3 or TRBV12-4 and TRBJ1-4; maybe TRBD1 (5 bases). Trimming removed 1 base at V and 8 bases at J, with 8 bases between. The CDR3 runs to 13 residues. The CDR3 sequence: CASSLGGAEKLFF. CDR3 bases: TGTGCCAGCAGTTTAGGGGGCGCGGAAAAACTGTTTTTT.

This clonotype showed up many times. Written as DNA, the CDR3 is TGTGCCAGCAGTGCCCCGGGGAACACTGAAGCTTTCTTT. This gives the protein CASSAPGNTEAFF. This chain uses TRBV12-3 or TRBV12-4 with TRBJ1-1; D not resolved. This CDR3 has 13 amino acids. The V end was cut by 5 bases, the J end by 1 base, with 8 bases between.

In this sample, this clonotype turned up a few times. CDR3 in amino acids: CASSSQGREGYTF. CDR3 bases: TGTGCCAGCAGTTCGCAGGGGCGCGAGGGCTACACCTTC. V is TRBV28 and J is TRBJ1-2, with TRBD1 as a possible D gene (6 bases). This CDR3 contains 13 residues. Trimming removed 4 bases from V and 8 bases from J, with 14 bases in between. From germline, CDR1 is MDHEN and CDR2 SYDVKM.

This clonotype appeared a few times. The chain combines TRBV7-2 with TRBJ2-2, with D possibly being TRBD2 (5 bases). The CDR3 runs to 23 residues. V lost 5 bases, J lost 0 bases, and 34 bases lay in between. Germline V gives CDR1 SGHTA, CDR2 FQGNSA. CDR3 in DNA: TGTGCCAGCAGCCAAGATCCCGTTTCCTCGGTCCGGTACGACGGGACGAACACCGGGGAGCTGTTTTTT. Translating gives CASSQDPVSSVRYDGTNTGELFF.

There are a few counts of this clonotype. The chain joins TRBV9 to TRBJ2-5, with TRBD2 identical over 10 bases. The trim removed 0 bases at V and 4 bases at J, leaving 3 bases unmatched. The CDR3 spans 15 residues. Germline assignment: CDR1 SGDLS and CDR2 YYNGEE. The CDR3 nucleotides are TGTGCCAGCAGCGTAGAACTAGCGGGACCAGAGACCCAGTACTTC. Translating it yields CASSVELAGPETQYF.

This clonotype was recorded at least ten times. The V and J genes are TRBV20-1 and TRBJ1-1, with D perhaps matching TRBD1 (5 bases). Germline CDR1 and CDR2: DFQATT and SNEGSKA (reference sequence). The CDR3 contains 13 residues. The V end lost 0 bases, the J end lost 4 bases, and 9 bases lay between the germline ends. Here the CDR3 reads CSAREGVTTEAFF. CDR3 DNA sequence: TGCAGTGCTAGAGAGGGGGTGACCACTGAAGCTTTCTTT.

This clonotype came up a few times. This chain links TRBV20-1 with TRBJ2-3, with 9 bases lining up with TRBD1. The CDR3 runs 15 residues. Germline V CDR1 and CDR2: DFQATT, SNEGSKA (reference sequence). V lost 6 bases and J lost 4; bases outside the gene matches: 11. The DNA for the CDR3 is TGCAGTGCAGACTACCGGGACAGGGTCGCAGATACGCAGTATTTT. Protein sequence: CSADYRDRVADTQYF.

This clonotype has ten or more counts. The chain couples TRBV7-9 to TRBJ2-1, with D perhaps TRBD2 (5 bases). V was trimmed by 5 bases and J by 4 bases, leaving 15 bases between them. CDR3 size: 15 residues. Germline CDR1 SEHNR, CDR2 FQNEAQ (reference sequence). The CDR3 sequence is CASSRIEGSYNEQFF. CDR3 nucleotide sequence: TGTGCCAGCAGCCGTATTGAGGGTTCGTACAATGAGCAGTTCTTC.

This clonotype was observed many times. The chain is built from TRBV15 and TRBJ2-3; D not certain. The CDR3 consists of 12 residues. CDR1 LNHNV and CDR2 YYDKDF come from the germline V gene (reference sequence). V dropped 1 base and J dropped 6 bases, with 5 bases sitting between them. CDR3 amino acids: CATSRATDTQYF. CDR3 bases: TGTGCCACCAGCAGAGCCACTGATACGCAGTATTTT. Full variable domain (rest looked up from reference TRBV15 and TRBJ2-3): DAMVIQNPRYQVTQFGKPVTLSCSQTLNHNVMYWYQQKSSQAPKLLFHYYDKDFNNEADTPDNFQSRRPNTSFCFLDIRSPGLGDTAMYLCATSRATDTQYFGPGTRLTVL.

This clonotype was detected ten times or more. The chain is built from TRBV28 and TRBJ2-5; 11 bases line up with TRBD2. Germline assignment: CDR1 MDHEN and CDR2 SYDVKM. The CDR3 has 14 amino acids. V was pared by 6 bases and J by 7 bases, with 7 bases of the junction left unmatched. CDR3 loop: CASSVSGRAGTQYF. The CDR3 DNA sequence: TGTGCCAGCAGCGTTAGCGGGAGGGCCGGGACCCAGTACTTC.

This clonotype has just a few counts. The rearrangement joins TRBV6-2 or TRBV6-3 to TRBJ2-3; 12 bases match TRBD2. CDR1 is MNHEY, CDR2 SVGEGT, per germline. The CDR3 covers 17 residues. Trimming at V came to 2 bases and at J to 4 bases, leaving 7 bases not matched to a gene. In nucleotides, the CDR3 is TGTGCCAGCAGTTACCTCAAGACTAGCGGGAGCGCAGATACGCAGTATTTT. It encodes CASSYLKTSGSADTQYF.

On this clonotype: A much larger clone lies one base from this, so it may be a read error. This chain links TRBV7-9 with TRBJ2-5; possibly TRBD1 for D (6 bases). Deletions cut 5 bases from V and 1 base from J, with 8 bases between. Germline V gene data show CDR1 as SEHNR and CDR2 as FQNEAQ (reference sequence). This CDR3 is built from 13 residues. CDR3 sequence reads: CASSKGVQETQYF. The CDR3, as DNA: TGTGCCAGCAGCAAGGGGGTCCAAGAGACCCAGTACTTC.

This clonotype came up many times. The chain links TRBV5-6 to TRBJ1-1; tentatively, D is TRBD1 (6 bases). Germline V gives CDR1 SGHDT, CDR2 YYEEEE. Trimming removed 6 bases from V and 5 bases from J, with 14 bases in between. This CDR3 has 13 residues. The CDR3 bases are TGTGCCAGCACTTGGGGGGCGTTGACTGAAGCTTTCTTT. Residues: CASTWGALTEAFF. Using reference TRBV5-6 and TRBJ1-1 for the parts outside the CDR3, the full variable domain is DAGVTQSPTHLIKTRGQQVTLRCSPKSGHDTVSWYQQALGQGPQFIFQYYEEEERQRGNFPDRFSGHQFPNYSSELNVNALLLGDSALYLCASTWGALTEAFFGQGTRLTVV.

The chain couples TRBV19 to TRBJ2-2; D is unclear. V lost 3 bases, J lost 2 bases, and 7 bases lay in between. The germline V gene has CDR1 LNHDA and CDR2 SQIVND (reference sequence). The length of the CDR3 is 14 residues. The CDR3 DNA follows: TGTGCCAGTAGTATTGAGTCTAACACCGGGGAGCTGTTTTTT. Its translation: CASSIESNTGELFF.

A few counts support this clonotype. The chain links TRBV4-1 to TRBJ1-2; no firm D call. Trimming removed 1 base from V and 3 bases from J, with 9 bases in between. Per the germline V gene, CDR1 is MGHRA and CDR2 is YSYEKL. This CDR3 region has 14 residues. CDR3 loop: CASSQVGGYYGYTF. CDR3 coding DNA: TGCGCCAGCAGCCAAGTGGGAGGCTACTATGGCTACACCTTC.

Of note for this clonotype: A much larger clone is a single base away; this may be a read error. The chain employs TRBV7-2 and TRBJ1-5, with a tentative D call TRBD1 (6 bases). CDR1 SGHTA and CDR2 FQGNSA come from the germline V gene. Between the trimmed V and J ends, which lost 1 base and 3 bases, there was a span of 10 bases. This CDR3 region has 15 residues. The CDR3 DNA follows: TGTGCCAGCAGCTTAGATGGGGGCCCCAATCAGCCCCAGCATTTT. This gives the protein CASSLDGGPNQPQHF.